Below, 3 T cell receptor beta chains from the same sample are listed, as sequenced in a study of CD8+CD57+ T cells in acquired aplastic anemia. Patients picked for sequencing had shown CD8+CD57+ cell expansion detected by flow cytometry. Profiling of TCR beta VDJ combinations and CDR3 sequences used genomic DNA as template. MiXCR, applied by TCRdb to the reads, yields one record per CDR3 protein. The data show 150,000 to 200,000 distinct CDR3 sequences, with 40% to 55% seen just once and under 1.2% held by the top ten. Input material: sorted CD4+, CD8+, or CD8+CD57+ T cells (not recorded which) from PBMCs. All receptors come from a human donor with aplastic anemia.

The rearrangement joins TRBV6-1 to TRBJ2-1, with 11 bases fitting TRBD2. Germline CDR1 reads MNHNS; CDR2 reads SASEGT. The CDR3 sequence is 17 residues long. After removal of 6 bases from V and 6 bases from J, the junction contained 13 bases not matched to a gene. This chain's CDR3 is CASSQRLAGGPFNEQFF. CDR3 DNA sequence: TGTGCCAGCAGCCAGAGATTAGCGGGGGGGCCGTTCAATGAGCAGTTCTTC.

The V gene is TRBV20-1, the J gene TRBJ2-5; weak D call: TRBD2 (6 bases). The CDR3 totals 13 residues. Per germline, CDR1 DFQATT and CDR2 SNEGSKA (reference sequence). The CDR3 region has the DNA TGCAGCACCCCACAGCCCGCGGGGGAGACCCAGTACTTC. As protein: CSTPQPAGETQYF.

This clonotype is medium-sized within its sample. The rearrangement joins TRBV25-1 to TRBJ1-3; no clear D. From germline, CDR1 is MGHDK and CDR2 SYGVNS. The CDR3 consists of 15 residues. Trimming stripped 5 bases from V and 0 bases from J, with 11 bases between. The chain's CDR3 is CASSLGGSSGNTIYF. CDR3 nucleotides: TGTGCCAGCAGTTTGGGCGGAAGCTCTGGAAACACCATATATTTT.